These T cell receptor beta chains were read from a single sample in a study of blood T cell repertoires in COVID-19. The data were produced by immunoSEQ multiplex PCR, yet TCRdb's version contains in-frame clones alone and is incomplete. The sample lists under 130,000 clones; approximately 62% were seen once. The sequencing sample was made of peripheral blood. All receptors come from a man older than 75 with acute or convalescent COVID-19. Both conserved end residues are part of each CDR3. A D gene is named only where the DNA matches it firmly. Where a row states a size, it is once, few, many or the class of an expanded clone; other rows omit it.

NA	TRBD1	15	TRBV6-5	TRBJ1-4	CASSPGTGVTEKLFF	TGTGCCAGCAGCCCCGGGACAGGGGTTACGGAAAAACTGTTTTTT
NA	NA	15	TRBV7-6	TRBJ2-7	CASSSQTGPSYEQYF	TGTGCCAGCAGCTCCCAGACAGGACCCTCCTACGAGCAGTACTTC
NA	NA	11	TRBV7-9	TRBJ1-5	CASSLGPPQHF	TGTGCCAGCAGCTTAGGGCCCCCCCAGCATTTT
NA	TRBD1	17	TRBV7-8	TRBJ1-4	CASSQNWVGQGNEKLFF	TGTGCCAGCAGCCAAAACTGGGTCGGACAGGGGAATGAAAAACTGTTTTTT
NA	NA	15	TRBV11-2	TRBJ2-1	CASSLMSNGEGEQFF	TGTGCCAGCAGCTTAATGTCAAATGGAGAGGGTGAGCAGTTCTTC
NA	TRBD1	15	TRBV6-5	TRBJ1-5	CASSYSGQGRQPQHF	TGTGCCAGCAGTTACTCAGGACAGGGGAGACAGCCCCAGCATTTT
NA	NA	12	TRBV5-6	TRBJ2-7	CASSRNNYEQYF	TGTGCCAGCAGCCGAAACAACTACGAGCAGTACTTC
NA	TRBD2	13	TRBV19	TRBJ2-1	CASSIAGGPGQFF	TGTGCCAGTAGTATTGCGGGAGGGCCTGGGCAGTTCTTC
NA	NA	13	TRBV18	TRBJ2-1	CASSPRSYNEQFF	TGTGCCAGCTCACCGCGCTCCTACAATGAGCAGTTCTTC
NA	TRBD1	13	TRBV5-5	TRBJ1-2	CASSVSTGVGYTF	TGTGCCAGCAGTGTTTCTACAGGGGTAGGCTACACCTTC
NA	NA	15	TRBV11-3	TRBJ2-5	CASSLDGANGETQYF	TGTGCCAGCAGCTTAGATGGGGCCAACGGAGAGACCCAGTACTTC
NA	TRBD1	13	TRBV6-5	TRBJ2-5	CASSTGQGGTQYF	TGTGCCAGCAGCACCGGACAGGGTGGGACCCAGTACTTC
NA	NA	12	TRBV11-1	TRBJ2-1	CASSPKRDEQFF	TGTGCCAGCAGTCCTAAGCGGGATGAGCAGTTCTTC
few	TRBD2	17	TRBV19	TRBJ2-1	CASSNPAPSGMRNEQFF	TGTGCCAGTAGTAATCCCGCCCCTAGCGGGATGAGGAATGAGCAGTTCTTC
NA	TRBD2	21	TRBV9	TRBJ2-1	CASSVAPTDPAGWVGYNEQFF	TGTGCCAGCAGCGTAGCCCCGACGGACCCAGCGGGGTGGGTTGGCTACAATGAGCAGTTCTTC
few	NA	13	TRBV10-3	TRBJ1-1	CATRTSLNTEAFF	TGTGCCACCAGAACTAGCTTGAACACTGAAGCTTTCTTT
NA	NA	14	TRBV2	TRBJ2-7	CASKAGGSSYEQYF	TGTGCCAGCAAGGCAGGGGGGAGCTCCTACGAGCAGTACTTC
many	NA	13	TRBV28	TRBJ1-1	CASSWQANTEAFF	TGTGCCAGCAGTTGGCAGGCGAACACTGAAGCTTTCTTT
once	TRBD2	15	TRBV5-8	TRBJ2-1	CASSLYGGALNEQFF	TGTGCCAGCAGCTTGTACGGGGGGGCACTCAATGAGCAGTTCTTC
NA	TRBD1	16	TRBV15	TRBJ1-5	CATSSRDRSLYQPQHF	TGTGCCACCAGCAGCCGGGACAGGAGTCTCTATCAGCCCCAGCATTTT
NA	NA	13	TRBV14	TRBJ2-1	CASSLFQDGEQFF	TGTGCCAGCAGCCTATTCCAGGATGGTGAGCAGTTCTTC
NA	TRBD1	13	TRBV12-3/TRBV12-4	TRBJ1-1	CASSTGGWTEAFF	TGTGCCAGCAGTACAGGGGGGTGGACTGAAGCTTTCTTT
once	NA	13	TRBV24-1	TRBJ1-1	CATSDYRGTEAFF	TGTGCCACCAGTGATTACCGAGGCACTGAAGCTTTCTTT
NA	NA	12	TRBV30	TRBJ2-5	CAWEQGIETQYF	TGTGCCTGGGAACAGGGTATTGAGACCCAGTACTTC
NA	TRBD2	16	TRBV5-6	TRBJ2-1	CASSAGLAGWANEQFF	TGTGCCAGCAGCGCGGGACTAGCGGGATGGGCCAATGAGCAGTTCTTC
NA	NA	13	TRBV18	TRBJ1-5	CASSQLREAQEHF	TGTGCCAGCTCACAATTAAGGGAGGCCCAGGAGCATTTT
NA	TRBD2	17	TRBV5-1	TRBJ2-7	CASSGVAGVTVGNEQYF	TGCGCCAGCAGCGGAGTAGCGGGAGTTACGGTCGGGAACGAGCAGTACTTC
NA	NA	16	TRBV3-1/TRBV3-2	TRBJ1-3	CASSQATRSAGNTIYF	TGTGCCAGCAGCCAAGCAACCCGCAGCGCTGGAAACACCATATATTTT
NA	NA	15	TRBV21-1	TRBJ1-2	CASTLGGENNYGYTF	TGTGCCAGCACCCTCGGGGGGGAGAATAACTATGGCTACACCTTC
NA	NA	16	TRBV19	TRBJ1-6	CASTVGRFEGNSPLHF	TGTGCCAGTACCGTCGGCCGGTTCGAGGGTAATTCACCCCTCCACTTT
NA	NA	13	TRBV11-2	TRBJ2-4	CASSLGGLNIQYF	TGTGCCAGCAGCTTAGGAGGGCTGAACATTCAGTACTTC
NA	TRBD2	15	TRBV10-3	TRBJ2-3	CAISELGRGPDTQYF	TGTGCCATCAGTGAGCTCGGGAGGGGACCGGATACGCAGTATTTT
NA	TRBD1	17	TRBV5-1	TRBJ2-5	CASSLNRGPGEEETQYF	TGCGCCAGCAGCTTAAACAGGGGGCCAGGGGAGGAGGAGACCCAGTACTTC
NA	NA	16	TRBV11-3	TRBJ1-1	CASSLDRTGLNTEAFF	TGTGCCAGCAGCTTAGATCGTACAGGGTTGAACACTGAAGCTTTCTTT
NA	NA	13	TRBV27	TRBJ2-1	CASSLGGWPEQFF	TGTGCCAGCAGTTTAGGCGGTTGGCCTGAGCAGTTCTTC
NA	NA	15	TRBV5-5	TRBJ1-2	CASSLDPDSPYGYTF	TGTGCCAGCAGCTTGGACCCGGACAGCCCATATGGCTACACCTTC
NA	TRBD2	15	TRBV29-1	TRBJ2-5	CSVTGLAGALETQYF	TGCAGCGTCACGGGACTAGCGGGAGCGTTGGAGACCCAGTACTTC
NA	NA	15	TRBV6-5	TRBJ1-6	CASAVARGQTSPLHF	TGTGCCAGCGCAGTTGCCAGGGGACAAACTTCACCCCTCCACTTT
once	NA	13	TRBV28	TRBJ1-5	CASSPDSDQPQHF	TGTGCCAGCAGCCCCGACAGCGATCAGCCCCAGCATTTT
few	NA	14	TRBV9	TRBJ1-2	CASSENSGIYGYTF	TGTGCCAGCAGCGAAAACTCGGGGATCTATGGCTACACCTTC
NA	NA	11	TRBV7-9	TRBJ2-5	CASSLQETQYF	TGTGCCAGCAGCCTCCAAGAGACCCAGTACTTC
NA	TRBD2	16	TRBV4-3	TRBJ2-7	CASSLGGGNPYYEQYF	TGCGCCAGCAGCCTCGGGGGGGGAAACCCTTATTATGAGCAGTACTTC
NA	TRBD1	16	TRBV13	TRBJ2-7	CASSSYTGTGTHEQYF	TGTGCCAGCAGCTCGTATACCGGGACAGGGACTCACGAGCAGTACTTC
NA	NA	15	TRBV20-1	TRBJ2-5	CSASRLSGNQETQYF	TGCAGTGCTAGTAGGCTCTCCGGGAACCAAGAGACCCAGTACTTC
few	TRBD1	14	TRBV2	TRBJ2-7	CASRGGTGRYEQYF	TGTGCCAGCAGGGGCGGGACAGGGAGGTACGAGCAGTACTTC
NA	NA	12	TRBV19	TRBJ1-2	CASRPGDYGYTF	TGTGCCAGTAGGCCAGGGGACTATGGCTACACCTTC
NA	NA	13	TRBV7-9	TRBJ2-7	CASSPLTGGEQYF	TGTGCCAGCAGCCCCCTGACAGGAGGCGAGCAGTACTTC
once	NA	13	TRBV5-6	TRBJ2-7	CASSVDASHEQYF	TGTGCCAGCAGCGTGGACGCGTCCCACGAGCAGTACTTC
few	NA	14	TRBV7-2	TRBJ2-1	CASSQRQGGTEQFF	TGTGCCAGCAGCCAGCGTCAGGGGGGAACTGAGCAGTTCTTC
NA	NA	13	TRBV29-1	TRBJ2-7	CSVSGTSSYEQYF	TGCAGCGTATCCGGGACAAGCTCCTACGAGCAGTACTTC
NA	NA	15	TRBV6-1	TRBJ2-3	CASSEGAGSTDTQYF	TGTGCCAGCAGTGAGGGAGCGGGTAGCACAGATACGCAGTATTTT
NA	TRBD1	17	TRBV4-3	TRBJ2-2	CASSQELRGLGTGELFF	TGCGCCAGCAGCCAAGAACTCAGGGGGCTGGGCACCGGGGAGCTGTTTTTT